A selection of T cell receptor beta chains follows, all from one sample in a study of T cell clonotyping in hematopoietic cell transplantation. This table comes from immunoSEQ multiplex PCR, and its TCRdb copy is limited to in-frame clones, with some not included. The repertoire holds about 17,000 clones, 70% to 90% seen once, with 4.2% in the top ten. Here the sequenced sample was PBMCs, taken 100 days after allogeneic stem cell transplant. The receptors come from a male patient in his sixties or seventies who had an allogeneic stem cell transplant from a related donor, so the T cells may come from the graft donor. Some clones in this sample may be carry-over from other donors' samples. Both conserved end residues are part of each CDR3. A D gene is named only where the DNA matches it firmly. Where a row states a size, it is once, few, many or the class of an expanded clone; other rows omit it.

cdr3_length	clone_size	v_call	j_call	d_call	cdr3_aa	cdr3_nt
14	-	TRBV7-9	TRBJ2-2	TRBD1	CASSDRATTGELFF	TGTGCCAGCAGTGACAGGGCGACCACCGGGGAGCTGTTTTTT
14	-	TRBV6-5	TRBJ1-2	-	CASTEGRGTYGYTF	TGTGCCAGCACGGAGGGCCGGGGGACCTATGGCTACACCTTC
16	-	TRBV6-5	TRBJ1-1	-	CASSYSTRGLGTEAFF	TGTGCCAGCAGTTACTCGACTCGGGGGCTGGGCACTGAAGCTTTCTTT
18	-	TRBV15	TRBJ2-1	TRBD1	CATTKGGQGALPYNEQFF	TGTGCCACCACGAAGGGGGGACAGGGGGCCCTCCCGTACAATGAGCAGTTCTTC
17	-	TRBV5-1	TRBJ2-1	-	CASSTGPILGPYNEQFF	TGCGCCAGCAGCACGGGACCGATCCTCGGTCCCTACAATGAGCAGTTCTTC
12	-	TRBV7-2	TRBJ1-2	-	CASSLAIGGYTF	TGTGCCAGCAGCTTAGCAATCGGTGGCTACACCTTC
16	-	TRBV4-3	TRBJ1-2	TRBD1	CASSQGRTGWGYGYTF	TGCGCCAGCAGCCAAGGTCGGACAGGGTGGGGCTATGGCTACACCTTC
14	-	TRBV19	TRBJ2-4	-	CASSITLAKNIQYF	TGTGCCAGTAGTATAACTCTAGCCAAAAACATTCAGTACTTC
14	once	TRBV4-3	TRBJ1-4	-	CASSQDHSNEKLFF	TGCGCCAGCAGCCAAGACCATAGTAATGAAAAACTGTTTTTT
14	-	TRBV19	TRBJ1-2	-	CASSLGGGQGGYTF	TGTGCCAGTAGTTTGGGGGGGGGCCAGGGTGGCTACACCTTC
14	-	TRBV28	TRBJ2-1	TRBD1	CASRPPGGVNEQFF	TGTGCCAGCAGGCCCCCAGGGGGCGTAAATGAGCAGTTCTTC
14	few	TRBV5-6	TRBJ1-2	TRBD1	CASSWGQGKGGYTF	TGTGCCAGCAGCTGGGGACAGGGGAAAGGTGGCTACACCTTC
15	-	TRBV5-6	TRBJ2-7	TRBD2	CASSRDRGTRNEQYF	TGTGCCAGCAGCCGGGACCGAGGGACTAGAAACGAGCAGTACTTC
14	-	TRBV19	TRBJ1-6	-	CASERDGGNSPLHF	TGTGCCTCCGAGCGGGACGGAGGGAATTCACCCCTCCACTTT
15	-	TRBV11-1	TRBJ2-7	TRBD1	CASSLEPGGIHEQYF	TGTGCCAGCAGCTTAGAGCCAGGGGGAATCCACGAGCAGTACTTC
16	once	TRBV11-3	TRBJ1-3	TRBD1	CASSSRTGISGNTIYF	TGTGCCAGCAGCTCCCGGACAGGGATCTCTGGAAACACCATATATTTT
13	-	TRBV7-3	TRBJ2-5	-	CASSLNGRETQYF	TGTGCCAGCAGCTTAAATGGTAGAGAGACCCAGTACTTC
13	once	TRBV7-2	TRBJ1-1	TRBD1	CASSLQGYTEAFF	TGTGCCAGCAGTTTACAGGGGTACACTGAAGCTTTCTTT
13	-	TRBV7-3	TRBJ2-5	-	CASSPETQETQYF	TGTGCCAGCAGCCCGGAAACACAAGAGACCCAGTACTTC
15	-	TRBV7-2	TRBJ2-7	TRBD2	CASSSPGRGGNEQYF	TGTGCCAGCAGCTCGCCGGGGCGGGGGGGCAACGAGCAGTACTTC
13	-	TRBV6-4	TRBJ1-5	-	CASSAGPNQPQHF	TGTGCCAGCAGCGCGGGACCCAATCAGCCCCAGCATTTT
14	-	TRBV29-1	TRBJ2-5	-	CSVVQGDTGETQYF	TGCAGCGTTGTCCAGGGAGATACAGGGGAGACCCAGTACTTC
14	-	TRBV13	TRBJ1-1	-	CASSLTPGDTEAFF	TGTGCCAGCAGCTTAACCCCGGGAGACACTGAAGCTTTCTTT
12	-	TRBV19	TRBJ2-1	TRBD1	CASGTDYNEQFF	TGTGCCAGCGGGACAGACTACAATGAGCAGTTCTTC
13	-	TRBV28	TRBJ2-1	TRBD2	CAGTSALHNEQFF	TGTGCCGGTACTAGCGCCCTCCACAATGAGCAGTTCTTC
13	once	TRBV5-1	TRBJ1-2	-	CASSLPQGMSYTF	TGCGCCAGCAGCTTGCCACAGGGAATGAGCTACACCTTC
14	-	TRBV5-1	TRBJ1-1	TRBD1	CASSLDRGNTEAFF	TGCGCCAGCAGCTTGGACAGGGGGAACACTGAAGCTTTCTTT
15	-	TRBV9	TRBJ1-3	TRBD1	CASSEGQGKGNTIYF	TGTGCCAGCAGCGAGGGACAGGGAAAGGGAAACACCATATATTTT
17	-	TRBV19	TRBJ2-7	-	CASSIAATTGSSYEQYF	TGTGCCAGTAGTATAGCTGCGACTACAGGGAGCTCCTACGAGCAGTACTTC
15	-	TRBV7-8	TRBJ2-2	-	CASSLAGGRPGELFF	TGTGCCAGCAGCTTAGCTGGGGGGCGGCCCGGGGAGCTGTTTTTT
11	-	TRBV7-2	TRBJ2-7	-	CASSSDYEQYF	TGTGCCAGCAGCAGCGACTACGAGCAGTACTTC
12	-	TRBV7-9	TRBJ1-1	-	CASSLGPIEAFF	TGTGCCAGCAGCTTGGGGCCTATTGAAGCTTTCTTT
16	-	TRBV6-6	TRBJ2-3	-	CASRIFQPLITDTQYF	TGTGCCAGCAGGATATTTCAGCCTCTAATCACAGATACGCAGTATTTT
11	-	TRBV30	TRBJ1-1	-	CAWSWKTEAFF	TGTGCCTGGAGTTGGAAAACTGAAGCTTTCTTT
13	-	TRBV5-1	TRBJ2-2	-	CASAGLSTGELFF	TGCGCCAGCGCGGGACTGAGCACCGGGGAGCTGTTTTTT
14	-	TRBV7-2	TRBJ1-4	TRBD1	CASRETGVNEKLFF	TGTGCCAGCAGAGAGACAGGGGTAAATGAAAAACTGTTTTTT
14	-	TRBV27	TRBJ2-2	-	CASSSGGNTGELFF	TGTGCCAGCAGTTCAGGCGGGAACACCGGGGAGCTGTTTTTT
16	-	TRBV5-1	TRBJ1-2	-	CASSLGGDKFIYGYTF	TGCGCCAGCAGCTTGGGAGGGGACAAATTTATCTATGGCTACACCTTC
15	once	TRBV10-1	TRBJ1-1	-	CASSPLGGRNTEAFF	TGCGCCAGCAGCCCTTTGGGTGGACGGAACACTGAAGCTTTCTTT
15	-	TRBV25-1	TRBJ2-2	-	CASSEMGASPGELFF	TGTGCCAGCAGTGAGATGGGCGCCAGTCCGGGGGAGCTGTTTTTT
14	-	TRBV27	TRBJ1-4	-	CASKRQATNEKLFF	TGTGCCAGCAAACGACAAGCAACTAATGAAAAACTGTTTTTT
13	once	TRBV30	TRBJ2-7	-	CAWSATVGYEQYF	TGTGCCTGGAGTGCCACAGTGGGGTACGAGCAGTACTTC
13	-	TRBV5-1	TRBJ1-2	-	CASSLGQNYGYTF	TGCGCCAGCAGCTTGGGACAGAACTATGGCTACACCTTC
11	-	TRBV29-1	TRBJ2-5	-	CSVAPQETQYF	TGCAGCGTTGCCCCCCAAGAGACCCAGTACTTC
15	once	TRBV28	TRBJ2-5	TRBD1	CASGRDRGGGETQYF	TGTGCCAGCGGAAGGGACAGGGGCGGTGGGGAGACCCAGTACTTC
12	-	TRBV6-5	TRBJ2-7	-	CAGSYSGAEQYF	TGTGCCGGCAGTTACTCAGGGGCCGAGCAGTACTTC
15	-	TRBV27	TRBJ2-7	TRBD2	CASSLRSGAHYEQYF	TGTGCCAGCAGCCTACGTAGCGGGGCGCACTACGAGCAGTACTTC
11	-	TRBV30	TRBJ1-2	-	CAWSRGMGYTF	TGTGCCTGGTCCCGGGGAATGGGCTACACCTTC
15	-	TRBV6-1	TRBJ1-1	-	CASSEAGFGNTEAFF	TGTGCCAGCAGTGAAGCGGGGTTCGGGAACACTGAAGCTTTCTTT
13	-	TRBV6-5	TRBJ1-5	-	CASSDDSNQPQHF	TGTGCCAGCAGTGACGATAGCAATCAGCCCCAGCATTTT
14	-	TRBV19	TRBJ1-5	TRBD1	CASSTGDRGQPQHF	TGTGCCAGTAGTACAGGGGACAGAGGTCAGCCCCAGCATTTT
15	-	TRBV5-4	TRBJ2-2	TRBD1	CASSSGTVDTGELFF	TGTGCCAGCAGCTCCGGGACAGTTGACACCGGGGAGCTGTTTTTT
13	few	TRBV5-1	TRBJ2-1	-	CASSQGPRNEQFF	TGCGCCAGCAGCCAGGGACCTCGCAATGAGCAGTTCTTC
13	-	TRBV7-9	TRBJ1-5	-	CASSRREDQPQHF	TGTGCCAGCAGCCGCAGGGAAGATCAGCCCCAGCATTTT
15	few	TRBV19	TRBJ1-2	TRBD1	CASSIRDSSLGGYTF	TGTGCCAGTAGTATCAGGGACAGCTCACTAGGCGGCTACACCTTC
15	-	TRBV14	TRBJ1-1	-	CASSQGHSGDTEAFF	TGTGCCAGCAGCCAAGGCCACTCCGGGGACACTGAAGCTTTCTTT
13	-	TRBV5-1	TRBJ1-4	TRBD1	CASTRQTGEKLFF	TGCGCCAGTACCAGGCAGACAGGGGAAAAACTGTTTTTT